The text below deals with one T cell receptor (beta chain). The specificity of this receptor is unknown. Base qualities were left out, and no much larger clone turns up one base away. The data belong to a study of shared clonotypes between healthy human individuals (dated by TCRdb to between 2020 and 2021). At the level of the whole study: The cohort comprised a couple of women and a few men aged 18 to 49 years. For each donor, CD4 naive and CD4 memory were each given three plates, CD8 naive was given two plates, and CD8 memory was given one plate. To estimate repertoire size and how much clonotypes are shared between individuals, the study performed deep sequencing of blood TCR repertoires from roughly five healthy adults. Libraries were prepared and TCR repertoires were sequenced by different laboratories using diverse techniques, in order to increase sequencing depth and limit assay-specific biases. Each donor's leukapheresis produced roughly between roughly 0.85 and 9 billion PBMCs.

The CDR3 holds 17 amino acids from the cysteine to the phenylalanine. Just the 51-base CDR3 DNA is kept, in frame starting at base 1. From the germline V gene, CDR1 is MDHEN and CDR2 is SYDVKM. The junction shows trimming of 7 bases on V and 1 base on J, plus 20 bases between the germline ends. The study at large found these results: The small number of donors limited the genetic and exposure-history diversity represented. Naive subsets generally had larger estimated clonotype richness than memory subsets did. Sampling was restricted to blood, and TCR repertoires in tissue are likely to differ from TCR repertoires in blood. Pairwise subsampling led to the expectation that sequencing depth would affect the degree of clonotype sharing among donors. Clonotypes shared by all four sorted-subset donors showed higher generation probabilities than non-shared clonotypes. Across four donors, around 5.4% of naive CD4, roughly 3.4% of naive CD8, about 2.3% of memory CD4, and 0.4% of memory CD8 clonotypes were shared. Incomplete sequencing was indicated by rarefaction of sorted-subset datasets, despite the large sequencing depth.

Healthy HIV-negative adults with no recently reported acute infections or vaccinations were included as donors. Only Caucasian adults living in Nashville, Tennessee, USA were represented among the donors. Magnetic negative selection was used to enrich CD4+ T cells, after which naive cells were positively selected on CD45RA and the negative fraction became the memory subset. Blood was collected by leukapheresis, and PBMCs were isolated by Ficoll-Histopaque density gradient centrifugation and then cryopreserved in liquid nitrogen vapor phase. Analytical flow cytometry was used to check the purity and quantity of every magnetically sorted T cell population. Genomic DNA was isolated from each sorted fraction and quantified by UV absorbance on a Nanodrop 2000c. Using the deep immunoSEQ assay, multiplex PCR amplified TCR CDR3 regions from genomic DNA. Extracted genomic DNA from each cell subset was spread evenly across all wells of several immunoSEQ 96-well plates, with each plate serving as a replicate. For sorted subsets, around 200 ng genomic DNA, equal to 25,000 to 35,000 T cell genomes, was loaded into each replicate PCR. Purified libraries were quantified with a Qubit 3.0 fluorometer, sized on a Bioanalyzer 2100, and re-quantified with the KAPA Library Quantification kit. Each immunoSEQ 96-well plate was sequenced on its own single-read 150-cycle Illumina NextSeq 550 flow cell. Processing in the source paper ran as follows. Because only junctional sequences without quality scores were contained in the immunoSEQ output, filtering matching that applied to full-length reads could not be performed. Sequences were annotated with PyIR, a Python wrapper for IgBLAST v1.9, using IMGT germline references to assign V/J genes and CDR3. Reads with weak V/J assignments (E-value above 1e-6), missing CDR3, stop codons, out-of-frame junctions, or ambiguous translated residues were removed. V3J clonotypes were defined by identical inferred V gene, J gene, and CDR3 amino acid sequence. To compute the percentage overlap between repertoires, the number of shared unique clonotypes was divided by the size of the smaller repertoire. Three approaches were used to assess repertoire richness: RTK rarefaction, the Chao1 estimator, and Recon v2.1 estimates of unobserved clonotypes. For all TCRbeta clonotypes obtained by the gDNA method from several donors, generation probabilities were computed with OLGA. The clones in this table, taken by TCRdb from immuneACCESS, are in-frame only. Not every clone is retained; where verified, under half of the shortfall comes from an unresolved V gene, and the cause of the rest is unknown. The V and J calls and clone size come from that table; D and trimming were worked out from the DNA. The sample contains 2,500,000 or so clones, under 95% of them found a single time. Of the sample, 0.36% is held by the ten largest clones.

Rearrangement joined TRBV28 to TRBJ1-5; a tentative D call is TRBD1 (6 bases match). Material: naive CD4+ T cells from PBMCs. What this sample's cell subset or site label stands for: CD45RA+ positively selected. The sequence was obtained from a man aged 18 to 30 in good health. Some clones in this sample may be carry-over from other donors' samples. The nucleotide sequence reads TGTGCCAGCACCAACTCTCAGAGGGGGTCGAGCAATCAGCCCCAGCATTTT. It translates as CASTNSQRGSSNQPQHF. Extended through the reference TRBV28 and TRBJ1-5 proteins, this CDR3 yields the full variable domain: DVKVTQSSRYLVKRTGEKVFLECVQDMDHENMFWYRQDPGLGLRLIYFSYDVKMKEKGDIPEGYSVSREKKERFSLILESASTNQTSMYLCASTNSQRGSSNQPQHFGDGTRLSIL.